This T cell receptor (beta chain) is from a study of cytomegalovirus exposure and HLA in healthy donors. The donors were members of the roughly 120-subject validation cohort (separate from the approximately 670-subject first cohort). V lost 5 bases and J lost 5, with 15 bases in between. The CDR3 length is 14 residues. Per the germline V gene, CDR1 is SGHTA and CDR2 is FQGNSA. The table came from immunoSEQ multiplex PCR; TCRdb's copy has only in-frame clones and leaves some out. This sample has approximately 160,000 clones, with less than 90% found just once. Study-wide findings and caveats: Using the classifier, cytomegalovirus status was reportedly diagnosed with high specificity and sensitivity. A few CMV-associated chains were confirmed in vitro to be specific for CMV antigens.

To note about this clone: Its matching antigen is unknown.

The receptor was isolated from a man younger than 45 in good health and CMV-seropositive. Input material: PBMCs. V is TRBV7-2 and J is TRBJ1-1; tentative D call: TRBD1 (5 bases). The CDR3 bases are TGTGCCAGCAGCCCCCAGGGTCGGAGAACTGAAGCTTTCTTT. This translates into CASSPQGRRTEAFF.